These 26 T cell receptor beta chains share one sample of origin, sequenced in a study of T-cell memory formation after mild COVID-19 (dated by TCRdb to the early 2020s). The method behind the library was 5' RACE. Sequencing instrument: Illumina NovaSeq 6000. TCRdb applied fastp at Q25 and MiXCR to the public reads, then kept only in-frame beta chains. Here each entry gathers all rows of one CDR3 protein and keeps the most common genes and DNA. For this sample the table gives about 110,000 distinct CDR3 sequences, of which around 12% were detected only once. Of the sample, 25% to 35% falls within the top ten clones. The source material was PBMCs or a T cell subset sorted from them (not recorded which). The receptors stem from an adult woman who had mild COVID-19 (a few samples of this study predate the infection). The sample titles of this study are shuffled in the database, so cell type and time point are left out; the donor was told from shared clones.

Many counts were recorded for this clonotype. The chain recombines TRBV7-3 with TRBJ2-7; 7 bases line up with TRBD2. Trimming took 2 bases from V and 6 from J; bases not matched to a gene: 10. This CDR3 contains 15 residues. Germline V CDR1 and CDR2: SGHTA, FQGTGA. The CDR3 is CASSLGAGVTREQYF. CDR3 bases: TGTGCCAGCAGCTTAGGTGCGGGAGTAACTCGCGAGCAGTACTTC.

The sample holds many counts of this clonotype. This chain joins TRBV9 and TRBJ2-1; the D is unclear. The CDR3 totals 11 residues. The germline V gene encodes CDR1 SGDLS and CDR2 YYNGEE. Between the trimmed V and J ends, which lost 0 bases and 9 bases, there was a span of 4 bases. The CDR3 nucleotides are TGTGCCAGCAGCGTAGATGGTGAGCAGTTCTTC. Amino acid sequence: CASSVDGEQFF.

The CDR3 DNA follows: TGCGCCAGCAGCCAAGATATTGAGGGGCCCGGACCCCGATCTTTTTACGAGCAGTACTTC. It is translated as CASSQDIEGPGPRSFYEQYF. The chain is built from TRBV4-3 and TRBJ2-7; tentatively, D is TRBD1 or TRBD2 (5 bases each). Germline V gene sequence: CDR1 LGHNA, CDR2 YSLEER. CDR3 length: 20 residues. The V end was cut by 0 bases, the J end by 4 bases, with 28 bases between.

V is TRBV20-1 and J is TRBJ1-1, with 8 positions matching TRBD1. Losses at the gene ends were 5 bases for V and 6 bases for J; bases not matched to a gene: 11. From germline, CDR1 is DFQATT and CDR2 SNEGSKA (reference sequence). The CDR3 is 14 residues long. CDR3 nucleotides: TGCAGTGCTGTGGACAGGGCAGCTCCTGCTGAAGCTTTCTTT. This translates into CSAVDRAAPAEAFF.

This clonotype showed up just a few times. V is TRBV9 and J is TRBJ1-6, with D possibly being TRBD1 (5 bases). Germline V gene lookup returns CDR1 SGDLS and CDR2 YYNGEE. The CDR3 is made up of 15 amino acids. Deletions cut 3 bases from V and 10 bases from J, with 17 bases between. In nucleotides, the CDR3 is TGTGCCAGCAGCGCCACCGATGGGGCGAGGTCACCCCTCCACTTT. It is translated as CASSATDGARSPLHF. The full variable domain, completed using reference TRBV9 and TRBJ1-6, is DSGVTQTPKHLITATGQRVTLRCSPRSGDLSVYWYQQSLDQGLQFLIQYYNGEERAKGNILERFSAQQFPDLHSELNLSSLELGDSALYFCASSATDGARSPLHFGNGTRLTVT.

The chain has TRBV7-2 and TRBJ2-3, with TRBD2 matching over 7 bases. The V segment lost 6 bases and the J segment 3 bases; nucleotides outside the gene matches: 6. The germline CDR1 and CDR2 sequences are SGHTA and FQGNSA. The CDR3 is 14 residues long. The CDR3: CASSFGLGTDTQYF. The CDR3 nucleotides are TGTGCCAGCAGTTTCGGACTAGGTACAGATACGCAGTATTTT.

This clonotype has more than one count but fewer than ten. The chain has TRBV20-1 and TRBJ1-4, with TRBD1 matching 8 bases. The CDR3 has 13 amino acids. The germline CDR1 and CDR2 sequences are DFQATT and SNEGSKA (reference sequence). The junction had 7 bases not matched to a gene; V was cut back by 6 bases and J by 7 bases. This chain's CDR3 is CSAQTGESEKLFF. CDR3 nucleotide sequence: TGCAGTGCCCAGACAGGGGAAAGTGAAAAACTGTTTTTT.

This clonotype showed up just a few times. This chain joins TRBV4-1 and TRBJ2-7, with no clear D. CDR1 is MGHRA and CDR2 is YSYEKL in the germline V gene. V lost 4 bases and J 7 bases, leaving 14 bases between the germline ends. The CDR3 contains 13 residues. CDR3 sequence (DNA): TGCGCCAGCAGCCGTGTAAGGGCCGATGAGCAGTACTTC. It translates to CASSRVRADEQYF.

The chain carries TRBV6-6 and TRBJ2-2; D call uncertain. V gave up 5 bases and J gave up 4 bases, with 20 bases separating them. This CDR3 comprises 17 residues. From germline, CDR1 is MNHNY and CDR2 SVGAGI (reference sequence). CDR3 nucleotide sequence: TGTGCCAGCAGTCTTGAAGGTTTAGTAGCACCCACCGGGGAGCTGTTTTTT. Its translation: CASSLEGLVAPTGELFF.

This clonotype showed up just a few times. The genes are TRBV7-6 and TRBJ2-3, with no clear D. Germline CDR1 is SGHVS and CDR2 is FNYEAQ. The CDR3 consists of 12 residues. The V and J ends lost 5 bases and 8 bases respectively, with 11 bases between them. The CDR3 protein is CASSHGESTQYF. The CDR3 DNA follows: TGTGCCAGCAGCCACGGAGAAAGTACGCAGTATTTT.

V gene TRBV24-1 combines with J gene TRBJ2-3; TRBD2 matches at 12 bases. V was pared by 3 bases and J by 2 bases, with 11 bases of the junction left unmatched. The CDR3 has 19 residues. Germline V gene data show CDR1 as KGHDR and CDR2 as SFDVKD. CDR3 in amino acids: CATSDATSGGYPSTDTQYF. DNA of the CDR3: TGTGCCACCAGTGATGCGACTAGCGGGGGCTACCCCTCCACAGATACGCAGTATTTT.

The chain links TRBV4-1 to TRBJ1-2; no definite D call. Germline loops: CDR1 MGHRA, CDR2 YSYEKL. Deletions cut 0 bases from V and 5 bases from J, with 10 bases between. The CDR3 is made up of 14 amino acids. CDR3 sequence (DNA): TGCGCCAGCAGCCAAGATAGCAGTTTATATGGCTACACCTTC. It encodes CASSQDSSLYGYTF.

This chain uses TRBV27 with TRBJ2-1; 9 bases are a match to TRBD1. V shed 3 bases, J shed 5 bases, and the junction held 14 bases outside the gene matches. The germline gives CDR1 MNHEY, CDR2 SMNVEV (reference sequence). The CDR3 runs to 18 residues. The CDR3 region is CASSLYGLDRGIDNEQFF. The CDR3 coding sequence is TGTGCCAGCAGTTTGTATGGGCTCGACAGGGGGATTGACAATGAGCAGTTCTTC.

This clonotype was picked up a small number of times. This chain links TRBV10-3 with TRBJ2-1; 7 positions match TRBD2. V gave up 3 bases and J gave up 4 bases; unmatched junction bases: 9. The CDR3 spans 16 residues. Per germline, CDR1 ENHRY and CDR2 SYGVKD. The CDR3 is CAISDPSGREYNEQFF. In nucleotides, the CDR3 is TGTGCCATCAGTGACCCGAGTGGGCGGGAGTACAATGAGCAGTTCTTC.

The table lists this clonotype with many counts. The V and J genes are TRBV6-5 and TRBJ2-1; 11 bases agree with TRBD2. CDR3 length: 15 amino acids. Unmatched junction bases numbered 7, after V lost 4 bases and J lost 8 bases. Per the germline V gene, CDR1 is MNHEY and CDR2 is SVGAGI. In DNA, the CDR3 is TGTGCCAGCAGTTTAGCGGGAGGGCCAAACGATGAGCAGTTCTTC. Translating it yields CASSLAGGPNDEQFF.

This clonotype was counted many times. V is TRBV7-8 and J is TRBJ2-1; TRBD2 agrees at 9 bases. This CDR3 comprises 16 residues. The germline V gene has CDR1 SGHVS and CDR2 FQNEAQ. V shed 2 bases and J 4 bases; nucleotides not matched to a gene: 6. CDR3 sequence (DNA): TGTGCCAGCAGCTTACTTTCAGCGGGAGGTTACAATGAGCAGTTCTTC. Protein: CASSLLSAGGYNEQFF.

This clonotype was seen ten or more times. The junction does not match germline at one end; this may be a read error. This chain connects TRBV5-1 to TRBJ2-3, with 11 bases lining up with TRBD2. CDR3 length equals 15 residues. The germline V gene encodes CDR1 SGHRS and CDR2 YFSETQ. The CDR3, as DNA: TGTGCCAGCAGCCTGACTAGCGGGGGCACAGATACGCAGTATTTT. Amino acids: CASSLTSGGTDTQYF.

This clonotype was picked up a small number of times. V usage is TRBV5-1 and J usage is TRBJ2-7; D uncertain. The germline V and J ends were trimmed by 0 bases and 2 bases, with 6 bases remaining between them. Germline CDR1 SGHRS, CDR2 YFSETQ. The CDR3 spans 13 residues. This CDR3 is CASSLAPTYEQYF. CDR3 nucleotide sequence: TGCGCCAGCAGCTTGGCCCCTACCTACGAGCAGTACTTC.

V gene TRBV5-5 combines with J gene TRBJ2-5; D possibly uses TRBD1 or TRBD2 (6 bases each). Trimming took 0 bases from V and 3 from J, leaving 18 bases between them. Germline CDR1 and CDR2: SGHKS and YYEKEE (reference sequence). This CDR3 region has 17 residues. Here the CDR3 reads CASSLGPALAGEETQYF. Here the CDR3 DNA reads TGTGCCAGCAGCTTGGGACCTGCACTAGCAGGGGAAGAGACCCAGTACTTC.

The rearrangement links TRBV7-8 to TRBJ2-3; TRBD2 matches at 8 bases. The V and J ends lost 1 base and 3 bases, in that order; junction bases with no gene match: 9. The CDR3 loop spans 17 amino acids. Germline V gene sequence: CDR1 SGHVS, CDR2 FQNEAQ. The CDR3 loop is CASSLVTAGGRTDTQYF. For the CDR3, the DNA is TGTGCCAGCAGCTTAGTCACGGCGGGAGGAAGGACAGATACGCAGTATTTT.

CDR3 amino acids: CASSPAYSGGAGEQFF. CDR3 nucleotides: TGTGCCAGCAGTCCTGCCTATAGCGGGGGGGCCGGTGAGCAGTTCTTC. V gene TRBV12-3 or TRBV12-4 combines with J gene TRBJ2-1; 11 bases fit TRBD2. The length of the CDR3 is 16 residues. Trimming at V came to 5 bases and at J to 9 bases, leaving 12 bases not matched to a gene.

V is TRBV15 and J is TRBJ1-1; D gene uncertain. CDR1 and CDR2 (germline): LNHNV, YYDKDF (reference sequence). V was cut by 1 base and J by 7 bases, with 7 bases left in between. The CDR3 has 12 amino acids. The CDR3 here is CATSRAGYEAFF. Here the CDR3 DNA reads TGTGCCACCAGCAGAGCTGGCTATGAAGCTTTCTTT.

This clonotype was seen a handful of times. The rearrangement joins TRBV12-3 or TRBV12-4 to TRBJ2-1; TRBD2 aligns across 10 bases. The CDR3 loop spans 17 amino acids. The junction had 10 bases not matched to a gene; V was cut back by 3 bases and J by 5 bases. CDR3 nucleotides: TGTGCCAGCAGTTTCGGGGCTAGCGGGAGTTTCCACAATGAGCAGTTCTTC. It encodes CASSFGASGSFHNEQFF.

This chain links TRBV29-1 with TRBJ2-3, with D unclear. Between the trimmed V and J ends, which lost 6 bases and 3 bases, there was a span of 16 bases. The CDR3 length is 14 residues. Germline lookup yields CDR1 SQVTM and CDR2 ANQGSEA. CDR3 region: CSVAGYRATDTQYF. DNA for the CDR3: TGCAGCGTGGCAGGATACCGGGCGACAGATACGCAGTATTTT.

The genes are TRBV27 and TRBJ2-1; D may be TRBD1 (5 bases). Trimming removed 2 bases at V and 2 bases at J, with 13 bases between. The CDR3 is made up of 16 amino acids. CDR1 and CDR2 (germline): MNHEY, SMNVEV (reference sequence). CDR3 loop: CASSLNGAPAYNEQFF. The CDR3 coding sequence is TGTGCCAGCAGTTTAAATGGGGCTCCTGCCTACAATGAGCAGTTCTTC.

This clonotype has more than one count but fewer than ten. This chain uses TRBV6-1 with TRBJ2-7, with unresolved D. V was shortened by 4 bases and J by 0 bases, with 7 bases between the two germline ends. CDR3 length: 13 amino acids. Germline values: CDR1 MNHNS, CDR2 SASEGT. CDR3 nucleotides: TGTGCCAGCAGTGCAACAAGCTCCTACGAGCAGTACTTC. Translation: CASSATSSYEQYF.